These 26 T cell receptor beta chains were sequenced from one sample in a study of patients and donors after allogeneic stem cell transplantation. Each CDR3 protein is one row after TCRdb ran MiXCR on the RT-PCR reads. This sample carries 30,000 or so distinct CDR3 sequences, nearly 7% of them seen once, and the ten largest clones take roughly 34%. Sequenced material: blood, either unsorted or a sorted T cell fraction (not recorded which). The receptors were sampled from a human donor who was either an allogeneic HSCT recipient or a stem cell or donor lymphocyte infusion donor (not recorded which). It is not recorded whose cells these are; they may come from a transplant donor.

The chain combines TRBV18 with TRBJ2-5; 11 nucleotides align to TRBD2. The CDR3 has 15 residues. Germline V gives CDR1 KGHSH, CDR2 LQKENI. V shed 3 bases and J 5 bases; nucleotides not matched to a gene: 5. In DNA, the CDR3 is TGTGCCAGCTCACCCAGACTAGCGGGAACGGAGACCCAGTACTTC. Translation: CASSPRLAGTETQYF. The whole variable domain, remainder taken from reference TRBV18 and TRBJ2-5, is NAGVMQNPRHLVRRRGQEARLRCSPMKGHSHVYWYRQLPEEGLKFMVYLQKENIIDESGMPKERFSAEFPKEGPSILRIQQVVRGDSAAYFCASSPRLAGTETQYFGPGTRLLVL.

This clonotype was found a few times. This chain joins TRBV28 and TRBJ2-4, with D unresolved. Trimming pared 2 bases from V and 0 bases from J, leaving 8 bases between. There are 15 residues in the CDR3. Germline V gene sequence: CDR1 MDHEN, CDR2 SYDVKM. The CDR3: CASSLGPLAKNIQYF. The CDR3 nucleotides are TGTGCCAGCAGTTTAGGGCCTCTAGCCAAAAACATTCAGTACTTC.

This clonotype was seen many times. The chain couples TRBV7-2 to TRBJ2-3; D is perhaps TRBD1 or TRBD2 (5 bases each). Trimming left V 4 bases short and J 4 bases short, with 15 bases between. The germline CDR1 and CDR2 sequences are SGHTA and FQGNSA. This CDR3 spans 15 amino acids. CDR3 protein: CASSSSGHMADTQYF. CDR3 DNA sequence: TGTGCCAGCAGCTCCTCGGGGCATATGGCAGATACGCAGTATTTT.

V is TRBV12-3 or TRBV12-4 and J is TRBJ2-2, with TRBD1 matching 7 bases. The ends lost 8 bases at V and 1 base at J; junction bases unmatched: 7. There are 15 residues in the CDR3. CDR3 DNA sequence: TGTGCCAGCCGTTCGACAGGGAAGAACACCGGGGAGCTGTTTTTT. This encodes CASRSTGKNTGELFF.

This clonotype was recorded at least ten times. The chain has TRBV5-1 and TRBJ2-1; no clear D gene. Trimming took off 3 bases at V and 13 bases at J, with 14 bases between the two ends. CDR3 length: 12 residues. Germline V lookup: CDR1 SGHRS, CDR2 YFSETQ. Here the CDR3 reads CASSSTSGEQFF. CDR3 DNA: TGCGCCAGCAGCTCCACAAGTGGGGAACAGTTCTTC.

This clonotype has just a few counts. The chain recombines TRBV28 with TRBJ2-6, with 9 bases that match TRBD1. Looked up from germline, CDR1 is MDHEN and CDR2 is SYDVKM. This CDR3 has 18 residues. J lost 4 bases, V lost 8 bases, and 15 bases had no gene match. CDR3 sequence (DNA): TGTGCCAGCTCCTCCGCGGGGACAGGGAGGTCCGGGGCCAACGTCCTGACTTTC. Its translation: CASSSAGTGRSGANVLTF.

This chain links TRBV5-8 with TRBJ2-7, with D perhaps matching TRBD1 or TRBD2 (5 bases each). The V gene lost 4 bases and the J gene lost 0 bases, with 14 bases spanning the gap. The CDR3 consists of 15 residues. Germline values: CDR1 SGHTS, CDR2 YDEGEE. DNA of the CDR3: TGTGCCAGCAGCCCGCTCCCGGGGCGCTCCTACGAGCAGTACTTC. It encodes CASSPLPGRSYEQYF. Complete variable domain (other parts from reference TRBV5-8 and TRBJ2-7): EAGVTQSPTHLIKTRGQQATLRCSPISGHTSVYWYQQALGLGLQFLLWYDEGEERNRGNFPPRFSGRQFPNYSSELNVNALELEDSALYLCASSPLPGRSYEQYFGPGTRLTVT.

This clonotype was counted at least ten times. The chain's CDR3 is CSVPRAGTEAFF. The CDR3, as DNA: TGCAGCGTTCCGAGGGCAGGCACTGAAGCTTTCTTT. The V call is TRBV29-1, the J call TRBJ1-1; D unresolved. The CDR3 loop spans 12 amino acids. Per the germline V gene, CDR1 is SQVTM and CDR2 is ANQGSEA. Trimming pared 5 bases from V and 4 bases from J, leaving 11 bases between.

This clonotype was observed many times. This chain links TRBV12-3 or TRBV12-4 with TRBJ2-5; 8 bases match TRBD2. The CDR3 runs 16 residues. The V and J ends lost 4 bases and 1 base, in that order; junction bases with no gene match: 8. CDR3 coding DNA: TGTGCCAGCAGTTCCCGGGGTAGCGGGGCCCAAGAGACCCAGTACTTC. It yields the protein CASSSRGSGAQETQYF.

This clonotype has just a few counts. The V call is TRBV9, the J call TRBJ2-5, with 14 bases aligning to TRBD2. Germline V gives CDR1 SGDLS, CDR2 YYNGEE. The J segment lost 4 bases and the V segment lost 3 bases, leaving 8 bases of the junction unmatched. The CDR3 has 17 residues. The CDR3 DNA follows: TGTGCCAGCAGCGAGGGACTAGCGGGAGAAGGTACAGAGACCCAGTACTTC. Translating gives CASSEGLAGEGTETQYF.

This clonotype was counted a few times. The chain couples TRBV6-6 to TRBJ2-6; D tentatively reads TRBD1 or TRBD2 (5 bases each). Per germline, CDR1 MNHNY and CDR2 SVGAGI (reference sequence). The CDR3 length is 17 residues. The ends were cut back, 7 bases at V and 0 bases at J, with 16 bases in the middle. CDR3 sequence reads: CASIPSGRSSGANVLTF. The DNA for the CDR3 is TGTGCCAGCATCCCCTCAGGGAGAAGCTCTGGGGCCAACGTCCTGACTTTC.

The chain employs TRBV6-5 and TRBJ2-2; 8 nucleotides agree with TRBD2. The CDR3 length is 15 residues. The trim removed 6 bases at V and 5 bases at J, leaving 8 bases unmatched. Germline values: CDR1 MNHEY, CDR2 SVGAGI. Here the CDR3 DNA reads TGTGCCAGCAGACCAGCGGGAGTTGTTACCGGGGAGCTGTTTTTT. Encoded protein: CASRPAGVVTGELFF.

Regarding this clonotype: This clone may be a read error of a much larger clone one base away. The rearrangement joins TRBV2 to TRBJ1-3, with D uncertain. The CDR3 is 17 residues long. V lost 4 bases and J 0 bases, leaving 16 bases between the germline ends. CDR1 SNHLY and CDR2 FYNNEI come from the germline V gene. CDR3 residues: CASSARSATNSGNTIYF. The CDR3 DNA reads TGTGCCAGCAGTGCTCGGAGCGCAACTAACTCTGGAAACACCATATATTTT.

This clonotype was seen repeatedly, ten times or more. The DNA for the CDR3 is TGTGCCAGCAGCCAAGGGTTCAGGGGTCCCCAGCATTTT. Its protein is CASSQGFRGPQHF. The rearrangement links TRBV14 to TRBJ1-5; perhaps TRBD1 as D (6 bases). Germline CDR1 SGHDN, CDR2 FVKESK. The V gene lost 1 base and the J gene lost 10 bases, with 11 bases spanning the gap. The CDR3 spans 13 residues.

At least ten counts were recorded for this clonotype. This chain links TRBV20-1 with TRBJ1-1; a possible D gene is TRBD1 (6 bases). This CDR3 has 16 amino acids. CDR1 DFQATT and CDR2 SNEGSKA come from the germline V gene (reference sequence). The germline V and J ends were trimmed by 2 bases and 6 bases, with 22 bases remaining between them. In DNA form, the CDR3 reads TGCAGTGCTAGATCGGGAGACAGGTATGGGCTGGCTGAAGCTTTCTTT. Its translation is CSARSGDRYGLAEAFF.

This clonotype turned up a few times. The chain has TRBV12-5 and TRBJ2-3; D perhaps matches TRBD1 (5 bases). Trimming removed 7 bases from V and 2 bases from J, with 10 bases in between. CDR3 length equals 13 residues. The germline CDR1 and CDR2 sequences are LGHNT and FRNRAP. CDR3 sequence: CASVQGTTDTQYF. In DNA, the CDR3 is TGTGCTAGTGTTCAGGGTACCACAGATACGCAGTATTTT.

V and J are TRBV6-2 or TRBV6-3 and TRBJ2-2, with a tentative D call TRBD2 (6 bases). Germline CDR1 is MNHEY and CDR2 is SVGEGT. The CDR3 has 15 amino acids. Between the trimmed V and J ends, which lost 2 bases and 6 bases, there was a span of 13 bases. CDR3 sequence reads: CASSYPAGIPGELFF. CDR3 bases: TGTGCCAGCAGTTACCCTGCGGGAATCCCCGGGGAGCTGTTTTTT.

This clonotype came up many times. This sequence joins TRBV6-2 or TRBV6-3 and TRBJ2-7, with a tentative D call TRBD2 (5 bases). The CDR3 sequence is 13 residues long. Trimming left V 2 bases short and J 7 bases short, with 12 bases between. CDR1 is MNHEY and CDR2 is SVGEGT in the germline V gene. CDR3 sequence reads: CASSYVGVGEQYF. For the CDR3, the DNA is TGTGCCAGCAGTTACGTGGGAGTGGGGGAGCAGTACTTC.

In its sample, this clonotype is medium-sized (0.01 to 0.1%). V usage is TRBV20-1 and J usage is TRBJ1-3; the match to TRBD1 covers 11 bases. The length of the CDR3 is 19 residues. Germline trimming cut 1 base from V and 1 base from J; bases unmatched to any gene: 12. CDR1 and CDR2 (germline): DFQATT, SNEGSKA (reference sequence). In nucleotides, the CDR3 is TGCAGTGCTAGAGTCACCGGGACAGGGGGAGAGAAGTCTGGAAACACCATATATTTT. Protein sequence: CSARVTGTGGEKSGNTIYF.

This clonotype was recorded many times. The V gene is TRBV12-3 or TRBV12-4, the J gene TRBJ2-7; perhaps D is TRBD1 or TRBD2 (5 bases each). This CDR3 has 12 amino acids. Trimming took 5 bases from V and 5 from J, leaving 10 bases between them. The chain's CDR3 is CASSQGTHEQYF. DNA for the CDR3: TGTGCCAGCAGTCAAGGGACGCACGAGCAGTACTTC.

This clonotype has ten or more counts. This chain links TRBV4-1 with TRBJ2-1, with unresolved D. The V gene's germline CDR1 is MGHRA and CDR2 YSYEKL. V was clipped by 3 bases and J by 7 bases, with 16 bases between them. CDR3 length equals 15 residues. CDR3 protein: CASSHLVASWNEQFF. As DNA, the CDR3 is TGCGCCAGCAGCCACCTAGTAGCTTCGTGGAATGAGCAGTTCTTC.

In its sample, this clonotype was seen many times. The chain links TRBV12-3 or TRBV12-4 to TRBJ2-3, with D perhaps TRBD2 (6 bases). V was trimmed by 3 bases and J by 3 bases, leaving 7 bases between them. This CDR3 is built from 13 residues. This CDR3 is CASSFGGTDTQYF. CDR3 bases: TGTGCCAGCAGTTTTGGAGGGACAGATACGCAGTATTTT.

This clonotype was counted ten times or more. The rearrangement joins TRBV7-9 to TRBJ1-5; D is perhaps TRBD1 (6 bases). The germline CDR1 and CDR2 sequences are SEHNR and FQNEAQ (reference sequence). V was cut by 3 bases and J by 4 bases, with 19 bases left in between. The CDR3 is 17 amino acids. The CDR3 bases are TGTGCCAGCAGCTTCGGGGGAGCACAGGGAGAGAATCAGCCCCAGCATTTT. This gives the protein CASSFGGAQGENQPQHF.

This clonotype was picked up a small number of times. The CDR3 coding sequence is TGTGCCAGCAGCTTAGCGCGGGGGAACTATGGCTACACCTTC. It is translated as CASSLARGNYGYTF. The gene calls are TRBV7-2 and TRBJ1-2, with D possibly TRBD1 on 5 matching bases. Trimming took 0 bases from V and 2 from J, leaving 7 bases between them. The germline V gene has CDR1 SGHTA and CDR2 FQGNSA. The CDR3 sequence is 14 residues long.

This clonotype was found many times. The CDR3 sequence: CASSLGTGGNQPQHF. The CDR3 DNA sequence: TGTGCCAGCAGCTTAGGGACAGGGGGCAATCAGCCCCAGCATTTT. This chain joins TRBV7-2 and TRBJ1-5, with TRBD1 identical over 9 bases. The CDR3 length is 15 residues. Germline CDR1 and CDR2: SGHTA and FQGNSA. Trimming cost V 1 base and J 2 bases; bases outside gene matches: 0.

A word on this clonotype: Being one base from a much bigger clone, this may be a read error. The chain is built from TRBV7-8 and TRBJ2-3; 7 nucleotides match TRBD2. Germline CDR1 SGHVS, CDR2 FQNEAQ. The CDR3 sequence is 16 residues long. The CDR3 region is CASSSLVGGYTDTRYF. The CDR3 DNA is TGTGCCAGCAGCTCCCTCGTGGGAGGGTACACAGATACGCGGTATTTT. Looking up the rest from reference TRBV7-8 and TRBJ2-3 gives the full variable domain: GAGVSQSPRYKVAKRGQDVALRCDPISGHVSLFWYQQALGQGPEFLTYFQNEAQLDKSGLPSDRFFAERPEGSVSTLKIQRTQQEDSAVYLCASSSLVGGYTDTRYFGPGTRLTVL.